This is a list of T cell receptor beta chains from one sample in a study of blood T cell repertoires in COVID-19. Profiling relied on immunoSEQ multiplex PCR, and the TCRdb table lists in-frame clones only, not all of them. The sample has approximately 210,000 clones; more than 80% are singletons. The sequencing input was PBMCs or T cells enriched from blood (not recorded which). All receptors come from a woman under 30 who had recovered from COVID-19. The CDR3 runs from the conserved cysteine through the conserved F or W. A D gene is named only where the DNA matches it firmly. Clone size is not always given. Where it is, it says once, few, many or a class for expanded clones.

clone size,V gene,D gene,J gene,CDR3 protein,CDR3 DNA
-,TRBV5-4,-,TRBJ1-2,CASSLAGFNGYTF,TGTGCCAGCAGCTTGGCAGGGTTTAATGGCTACACCTTC
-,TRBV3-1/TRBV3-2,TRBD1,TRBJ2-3,CASSPGTVDTDTQYF,TGTGCCAGCAGTCCCGGGACAGTGGACACAGATACGCAGTATTTT
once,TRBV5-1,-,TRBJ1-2,CASSAASSYGYTF,TGCGCCAGCAGCGCGGCCAGCAGCTATGGCTACACCTTC
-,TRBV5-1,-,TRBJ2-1,CASSLGASRNEQFF,TGCGCCAGCAGCTTGGGTGCGTCCCGCAATGAGCAGTTCTTC
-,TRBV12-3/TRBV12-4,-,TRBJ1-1,CASSLRGGNEAFF,TGTGCCAGCAGTTTACGGGGGGGGAATGAAGCTTTCTTT
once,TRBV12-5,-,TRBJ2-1,CASGLVLGGESNEQFF,TGTGCTAGTGGTTTGGTACTCGGCGGGGAGTCGAATGAGCAGTTCTTC
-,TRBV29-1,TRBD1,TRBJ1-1,CSVEPLDRPMNTEAFF,TGCAGCGTTGAACCGCTGGACAGGCCTATGAACACTGAAGCTTTCTTT
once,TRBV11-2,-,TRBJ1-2,CASSLTQGYGYTF,TGTGCCAGCAGCTTAACACAGGGCTATGGCTACACCTTC
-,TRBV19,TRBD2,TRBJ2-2,CASRPTSGGTGELFF,TGTGCCAGTAGGCCTACTAGCGGGGGCACCGGGGAGCTGTTTTTT
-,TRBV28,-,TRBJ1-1,CASSPWAGNTEAFF,TGTGCCAGCAGTCCATGGGCAGGAAACACTGAAGCTTTCTTT
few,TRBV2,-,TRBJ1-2,CASSDREDYGYTF,TGTGCCAGCAGTGATAGGGAGGACTATGGCTACACCTTC
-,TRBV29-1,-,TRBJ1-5,CRPRLKPTGKYGNQPQHF,TGCAGACCGCGACTGAAACCAACAGGGAAGTATGGCAATCAGCCCCAGCATTTT
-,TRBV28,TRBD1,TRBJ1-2,CASLQQGNGYTF,TGTGCCAGCCTCCAACAGGGGAATGGCTACACCTTC
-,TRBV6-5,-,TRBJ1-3,CASSMRETSGNTIYF,TGTGCCAGCAGTATGAGGGAAACTTCTGGAAACACCATATATTTT
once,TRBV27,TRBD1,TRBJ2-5,CASTPRRRLVGDRGWETQYF,TGTGCCAGCACCCCCCGCCGCCGTTTAGTTGGGGACAGGGGTTGGGAGACCCAGTACTTC
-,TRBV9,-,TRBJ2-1,CASSVDHNSRNEQFF,TGTGCCAGCAGCGTAGACCATAATAGCCGAAATGAGCAGTTCTTC
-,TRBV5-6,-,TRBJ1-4,CASSLGAGNEKLFF,TGTGCCAGCAGCTTGGGGGCGGGTAATGAAAAACTGTTTTTT
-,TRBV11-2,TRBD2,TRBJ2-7,CASSSTGGTEQYF,TGTGCCAGCAGCTCAACGGGGGGAACCGAGCAGTACTTC
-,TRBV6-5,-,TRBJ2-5,CASSYSSVGETQYF,TGTGCCAGCAGTTACTCCTCAGTCGGGGAGACCCAGTACTTC
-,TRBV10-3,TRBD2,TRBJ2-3,CAISGGKTDTQYF,TGTGCCATCTCCGGGGGGAAGACAGATACGCAGTATTTT
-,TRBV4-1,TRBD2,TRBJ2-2,CASSHLGGVNTGELFF,TGCGCCAGCAGCCACCTTGGGGGGGTCAATACTGGGGAGCTGTTTTTT
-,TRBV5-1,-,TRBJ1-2,CASSANRVGAGAGYTF,TGCGCCAGCAGCGCAAACAGGGTCGGGGCCGGGGCCGGCTACACCTTC
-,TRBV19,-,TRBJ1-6,CASSIVGSEVGNSPLHF,TGTGCCAGTAGTATAGTCGGTTCCGAGGTCGGGAATTCACCCCTCCACTTT
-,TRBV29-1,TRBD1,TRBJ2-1,CSARQGGNEQFF,TGCAGCGCGAGACAGGGTGGGAATGAGCAGTTCTTC
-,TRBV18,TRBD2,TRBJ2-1,CASSPAGTSGGGEQFF,TGTGCCAGCTCACCGGCCGGGACTAGCGGGGGGGGTGAGCAGTTCTTC
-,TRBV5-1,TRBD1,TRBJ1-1,CASSLQGADTEAFF,TGCGCCAGCAGCTTACAGGGGGCGGACACTGAAGCTTTCTTT
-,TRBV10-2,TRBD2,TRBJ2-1,CASTSLAGGGKEQFF,TGCGCCAGCACCAGTCTAGCGGGGGGGGGTAAGGAGCAGTTCTTC
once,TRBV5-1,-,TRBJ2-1,CASSLDLGTYNEQFF,TGCGCCAGCAGCTTAGATCTCGGGACCTACAATGAGCAGTTCTTC
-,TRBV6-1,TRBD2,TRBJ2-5,CASSEDGRGETQYF,TGTGCCAGCAGTGAAGACGGGAGGGGGGAGACCCAGTACTTC
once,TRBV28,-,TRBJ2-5,CASISALGAIQETQYF,TGTGCCAGCATATCGGCCCTGGGGGCGATACAAGAGACCCAGTACTTC
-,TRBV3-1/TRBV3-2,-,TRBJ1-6,CASSQGLTDNSPLHF,TGTGCCAGCAGCCAAGGACTGACTGATAATTCACCCCTCCACTTT
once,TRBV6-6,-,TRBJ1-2,CASSLDRINYGYTF,TGTGCCAGCAGTCTCGACAGGATTAACTATGGCTACACCTTC
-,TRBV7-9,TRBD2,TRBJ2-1,CASSLGQLAGGGVHNEQFF,TGTGCCAGCAGCTTAGGTCAACTAGCGGGGGGAGGGGTCCACAATGAGCAGTTCTTC
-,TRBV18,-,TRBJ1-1,CASSNTGFTEAFF,TGTGCCAGCTCAAATACCGGGTTCACTGAAGCTTTCTTT
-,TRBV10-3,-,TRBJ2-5,CAISEELGQLGFQETQYF,TGTGCCATCAGTGAGGAACTCGGACAGCTAGGATTCCAAGAGACCCAGTACTTC
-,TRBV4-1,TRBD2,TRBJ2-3,CASSQGTRAGATDTQYF,TGCGCCAGCAGCCAAGGGACGCGAGCGGGGGCTACAGATACGCAGTATTTT
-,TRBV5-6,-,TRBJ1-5,CASSLGGYQYSNQPQHF,TGTGCCAGCAGCTTGGGAGGATACCAGTATAGCAATCAGCCCCAGCATTTT
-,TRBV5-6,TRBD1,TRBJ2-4,CASSSWTGNGPKNIQYF,TGTGCCAGCAGCTCCTGGACAGGGAATGGACCCAAAAACATTCAGTACTTC
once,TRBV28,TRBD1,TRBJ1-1,CASSLVSRGQAAFF,TGTGCCAGCAGTTTAGTAAGTAGGGGGCAAGCGGCTTTCTTT
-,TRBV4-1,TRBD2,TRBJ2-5,CASSQDWRGQETQYF,TGCGCCAGCAGCCAAGACTGGCGGGGGCAAGAGACCCAGTACTTC
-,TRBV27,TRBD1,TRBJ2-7,CASSWRMDRSNEQYF,TGTGCCAGCAGTTGGAGAATGGACAGGTCAAACGAGCAGTACTTC